This T cell receptor beta chain was recorded in a study of T cells after yellow fever vaccination. Trimming left V 0 bases short and J 6 bases short, with 14 bases between. This CDR3 is 15 amino acids long. CDR1 is MNHEY, CDR2 SVGAGI, per germline. TCRdb redid the calling of the 5' RACE reads with MiXCR, one entry per CDR3 protein. This table holds around 70,000 distinct CDR3 sequences, roughly 6.9% found once. This chain links TRBV6-5 with TRBJ1-1, with D unresolved. The clonotype comes from a young man who received the YFV17D yellow fever vaccine. Sample: CD8+ T cells sorted from PBMCs, taken around 5 days after the first yellow fever vaccination. Here the CDR3 reads CASSYSIESVSEAFF. CDR3 nucleotide sequence: TGTGCCAGCAGTTACTCGATCGAGAGTGTGTCTGAAGCTTTCTTT.